A single sample is the source of the 21 T cell receptor beta chains below, sequenced in a study of cytomegalovirus exposure and HLA in healthy donors. It was with 60 Vbeta and 13 Jbeta primers that the PCR ran. TCRdb's copy holds only in-frame clones and misses some; the assay was immunoSEQ multiplex PCR. The profile shows roughly 130,000 clones, about 71% of them singletons. What was sequenced was PBMCs. These TCRs come from a woman aged 55-70 years in good health and CMV-seropositive.

The rearrangement uses TRBV6-5 and TRBJ1-4; D is undetermined. In germline, CDR1 is MNHEY, CDR2 SVGAGI. CDR3 size: 12 residues. V dropped 6 bases and J dropped 8 bases, with 10 bases sitting between them. The CDR3 DNA is TGTGCCAGCAGAAGCCCGGAGGAAAAACTGTTTTTT. It yields the protein CASRSPEEKLFF.

The chain has TRBV6-6 and TRBJ1-4; no reliable D call. This CDR3 is built from 14 residues. V lost 6 bases and J 6 bases, leaving 14 bases between the germline ends. The germline gives CDR1 MNHNY, CDR2 SVGAGI (reference sequence). CDR3 protein: CASSQPEDDEKLFF. CDR3 nucleotide sequence: TGTGCCAGCAGCCAACCGGAGGACGATGAAAAACTGTTTTTT.

V gene TRBV7-3 combines with J gene TRBJ2-6, with D maybe TRBD2 (6 bases). In germline, CDR1 is SGHTA, CDR2 FQGTGA. Trimming pared 3 bases from V and 0 bases from J, leaving 6 bases between. This CDR3 has 15 residues. The CDR3 here is CASSLRGSGANVLTF. DNA of the CDR3: TGTGCCAGCAGCTTGCGGGGCTCTGGGGCCAACGTCCTGACTTTC.

V is TRBV6-5 and J is TRBJ1-2, with a weak D call TRBD1 (6 bases). CDR3 length: 14 amino acids. Trimming pared 6 bases from V and 2 bases from J, leaving 13 bases between. The V gene's germline CDR1 is MNHEY and CDR2 SVGAGI. The CDR3 nucleotides read TGTGCCAGCAGCCTACGGGGGGGCAACTATGGCTACACCTTC. Translated, it gives CASSLRGGNYGYTF.

This chain links TRBV5-1 with TRBJ2-3; 9 bases fit TRBD2. The J segment lost 2 bases and the V segment lost 0 bases, leaving 4 bases of the junction unmatched. CDR3 length equals 16 residues. Germline V lookup: CDR1 SGHRS, CDR2 YFSETQ. In DNA form, the CDR3 reads TGCGCCAGCAGCTTGGTAGCGGGGGAAATCACAGATACGCAGTATTTT. It yields the protein CASSLVAGEITDTQYF.

The chain is built from TRBV6-5 and TRBJ1-6, with 7 bases identical to TRBD1. V dropped 4 bases and J dropped 3; count of bases not matched to a gene: 3. The CDR3 loop spans 15 amino acids. In germline, CDR1 is MNHEY, CDR2 SVGAGI. CDR3 nucleotides: TGTGCCAGCAGTTTACAGGGGCTCTATAATTCACCCCTCCACTTT. It encodes CASSLQGLYNSPLHF.

The rearrangement joins TRBV5-6 to TRBJ1-4; D is undetermined. The V and J ends lost 1 base and 0 bases respectively, with 7 bases between them. CDR3 length equals 15 residues. Germline-derived CDR1 and CDR2 are SGHDT and YYEEEE. The CDR3 here is CASSLTGATNEKLFF. The CDR3 DNA follows: TGTGCCAGCAGCTTGACGGGAGCAACTAATGAAAAACTGTTTTTT. The full variable domain, in which reference TRBV5-6 and TRBJ1-4 provide the parts outside the CDR3, is DAGVTQSPTHLIKTRGQQVTLRCSPKSGHDTVSWYQQALGQGPQFIFQYYEEEERQRGNFPDRFSGHQFPNYSSELNVNALLLGDSALYLCASSLTGATNEKLFFGSGTQLSVL.

The rearrangement links TRBV7-9 to TRBJ1-1; possible D gene TRBD1, 5 bases. The CDR3 loop spans 13 amino acids. Germline V gene data show CDR1 as SEHNR and CDR2 as FQNEAQ (reference sequence). V lost 3 bases and J 8 bases, leaving 13 bases between the germline ends. The CDR3 DNA is TGTGCCAGCAGCTTCGGGACCGCGGGAGAAGCTTTCTTT. It is translated as CASSFGTAGEAFF.

The chain is built from TRBV7-3 and TRBJ2-2; the match to TRBD1 covers 7 bases. CDR1 SGHTA and CDR2 FQGTGA come from the germline V gene. The CDR3 is made up of 16 amino acids. Trimming removed 4 bases from V and 4 bases from J; junction bases left unmatched: 9. CDR3 region: CASSSGPGQATGELFF. In DNA, the CDR3 is TGTGCCAGCAGCTCCGGGCCCGGACAGGCCACCGGGGAGCTGTTTTTT.

The J gene is TRBJ1-5, the V gene TRBV4-2; perhaps TRBD1 as D (6 bases). CDR1 LGHNA and CDR2 YNFKEQ come from the germline V gene. Between the trimmed V and J ends, which lost 0 bases and 1 base, there was a span of 10 bases. The CDR3 is made up of 16 amino acids. CDR3 nucleotides: TGTGCCAGCAGCCAAGATGGACAGCCCAGCAATCAGCCCCAGCATTTT. It translates to CASSQDGQPSNQPQHF.

CDR3 DNA: TGCGCCAGCAGCCAAGGCAGGGGGCGGGATATGAACACTGAAGCTTTCTTT. It specifies CASSQGRGRDMNTEAFF. The chain recombines TRBV4-1 with TRBJ1-1; 8 nucleotides agree with TRBD1. The CDR3 covers 17 residues. V lost 1 base, J lost 0 bases, and 7 bases stayed unmatched. Per germline, CDR1 MGHRA and CDR2 YSYEKL.

This clone was counted once. CDR3 sequence reads: CASSPGTGGPEQYF. The CDR3 nucleotides read TGTGCCAGCTCACCAGGGACAGGGGGTCCCGAGCAGTACTTC. This chain connects TRBV18 to TRBJ2-7; 11 bases line up with TRBD1. This CDR3 spans 14 amino acids. The V gene end was trimmed by 2 bases and the J gene end by 6 bases; junction bases not matched to a gene: 3. Per the germline V gene, CDR1 is KGHSH and CDR2 is LQKENI.

The CDR3 loop is CASRTGYTEAFF. The CDR3 DNA follows: TGTGCCAGCAGGACGGGGTACACTGAAGCTTTCTTT. This rearrangement joins TRBV25-1 to TRBJ1-1; D is ambiguous. The length of the CDR3 is 12 residues. CDR1 is MGHDK, CDR2 SYGVNS, per germline. V was shortened by 6 bases and J by 3 bases, with 8 bases between the two germline ends.

The rearrangement joins TRBV10-3 to TRBJ1-5, with 10 bases aligning to TRBD1. Germline V gene sequence: CDR1 ENHRY, CDR2 SYGVKD. The CDR3 contains 17 residues. J lost 5 bases, V lost 0 bases, and 7 bases had no gene match. CDR3 protein: CAISESRTGGAYQPQHF. DNA for the CDR3: TGTGCCATCAGTGAGTCCAGGACAGGGGGTGCATATCAGCCCCAGCATTTT.

The V call is TRBV6-6, the J call TRBJ1-1; D is undetermined. The V end lost 10 bases, the J end lost 0 bases, and 18 bases lay between the germline ends. The CDR3 spans 15 residues. Germline lookup yields CDR1 MNHNY and CDR2 SVGAGI (reference sequence). The CDR3 DNA sequence: TGTGCCACCAGGCCCGACCCGGGGTTGAACACTGAAGCTTTCTTT. As protein: CATRPDPGLNTEAFF.

This clone showed up just a few times. The CDR3 region is CATSRDRDEKLFF. In DNA, the CDR3 is TGTGCCACCAGCAGAGATCGGGATGAAAAACTGTTTTTT. This chain joins TRBV15 and TRBJ1-4; unclear D gene. The germline V and J ends were trimmed by 0 bases and 6 bases, with 5 bases remaining between them. The germline gives CDR1 LNHNV, CDR2 YYDKDF (reference sequence). CDR3 length equals 13 residues. Variable domain in full (rest from reference TRBV15 and TRBJ1-4): DAMVIQNPRYQVTQFGKPVTLSCSQTLNHNVMYWYQQKSSQAPKLLFHYYDKDFNNEADTPDNFQSRRPNTSFCFLDIRSPGLGDTAMYLCATSRDRDEKLFFGSGTQLSVL.

The chain employs TRBV5-8 and TRBJ2-7, with 7 bases fitting TRBD1. The CDR3 is made up of 15 amino acids. Germline V gene sequence: CDR1 SGHTS, CDR2 YDEGEE. V shed 2 bases, J shed 2 bases, and the junction held 7 bases outside the gene matches. In DNA, the CDR3 is TGTGCCAGCAGCTTAAGACAGGGCAATACCTACGAGCAGTACTTC. Residues: CASSLRQGNTYEQYF.

The rearrangement uses TRBV6-1 and TRBJ1-4; 8 nucleotides align to TRBD1. The germline gives CDR1 MNHNS, CDR2 SASEGT. The CDR3 sequence is 14 residues long. With V trimmed by 7 bases and J by 3 bases, 4 bases remained unmatched. The CDR3: CASKYRGANEKLFF. CDR3 sequence (DNA): TGTGCCAGCAAGTACAGGGGGGCTAATGAAAAACTGTTTTTT.

CDR3 DNA: TGCGCCAGCAGCTTAACGCCGGGACAGGGGGAAGAAAAACTGTTTTTT. It codes for CASSLTPGQGEEKLFF. This rearrangement joins TRBV5-1 to TRBJ1-4; 11 nucleotides align to TRBD1. With 2 bases clipped from V and 8 bases from J, the junction kept 8 bases outside the gene matches. The V gene's germline CDR1 is SGHRS and CDR2 YFSETQ. The CDR3 has 16 residues.

The chain has TRBV6-5 and TRBJ2-1; 8 bases line up with TRBD1. Germline V gene lookup returns CDR1 MNHEY and CDR2 SVGAGI. Germline trimming cut 7 bases from V and 4 bases from J; bases unmatched to any gene: 6. This CDR3 contains 14 residues. CDR3 bases: TGTGCCAGCACCTGGGGGGACAGGTACAATGAGCAGTTCTTC. It codes for CASTWGDRYNEQFF.

V usage is TRBV10-2 and J usage is TRBJ2-3, with 7 bases that match TRBD1. This CDR3 comprises 15 residues. The V gene's germline CDR1 is WSHSY and CDR2 SAAADI. Trimming at V came to 6 bases and at J to 0 bases, leaving 6 bases not matched to a gene. The CDR3 loop reads CASSEGQSSTDTQYF. The DNA of the CDR3 is TGCGCCAGCAGCGAGGGACAGTCTAGCACAGATACGCAGTATTTT.